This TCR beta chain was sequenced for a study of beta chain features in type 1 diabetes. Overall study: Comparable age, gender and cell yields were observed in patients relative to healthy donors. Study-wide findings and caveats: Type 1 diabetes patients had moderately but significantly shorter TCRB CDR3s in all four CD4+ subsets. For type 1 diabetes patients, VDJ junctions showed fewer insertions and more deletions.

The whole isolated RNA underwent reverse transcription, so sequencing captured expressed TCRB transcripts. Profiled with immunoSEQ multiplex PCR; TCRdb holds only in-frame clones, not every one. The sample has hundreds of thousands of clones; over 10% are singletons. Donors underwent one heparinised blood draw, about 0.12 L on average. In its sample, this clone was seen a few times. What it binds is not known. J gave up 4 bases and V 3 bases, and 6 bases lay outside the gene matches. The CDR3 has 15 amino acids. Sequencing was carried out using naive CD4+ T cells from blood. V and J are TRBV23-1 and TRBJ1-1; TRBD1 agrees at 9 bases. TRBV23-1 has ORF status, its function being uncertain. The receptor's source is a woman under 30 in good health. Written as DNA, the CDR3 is TGCGCCAGCAGTCAGAGAGGGACAGGGACCACTGAAGCTTTCTTT. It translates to CASSQRGTGTTEAFF.